Below, one T cell receptor beta chain is given with its context. This sample was taken from a study of blood T cell repertoires in COVID-19. The protocol was immunoSEQ multiplex PCR, while the TCRdb copy is restricted to in-frame clones and leaves out a portion. The sample includes about 64,000 clones, roughly 88% of them seen just once. CDR1 and CDR2 (germline): MDHEN, SYDVKM. This CDR3 spans 13 amino acids. Trimming took 10 bases from V and 7 from J; bases not matched to a gene: 8. Sequencing used peripheral blood. The chain carries TRBV28 and TRBJ1-2, with TRBD1 matching 11 bases. This sequence originates from a man aged 70-80 years with acute or convalescent COVID-19. This CDR3 reads CANRDRGSGGYTF. The CDR3 DNA reads as TGTGCCAACCGGGACAGGGGGTCCGGTGGCTACACCTTC.